This T cell receptor (beta chain) was identified during a study of T cells in Graves' hyperthyroidism and ophthalmopathy. Researchers took RNA transcripts and amplified the TCR beta CDR3 regions from them. First-round RT-PCR targeting the TCR CDR3 was performed with the HTBI primer set. TCRdb passed the multiplex PCR reads through MiXCR, listing each CDR3 protein once. In the table there are roughly 500,000 distinct CDR3 sequences, approximately 23% of which are singletons. This clonotype has ten or more counts. The junction had 17 bases not matched to a gene; V was cut back by 5 bases and J by 5 bases. This CDR3 region has 18 residues. Germline V lookup: CDR1 SGHAT, CDR2 FQNNGV.

The chain links TRBV11-2 to TRBJ2-2; 7 bases map to TRBD2. This TCR was recovered from a woman between 70 and 85 years old with Graves' ophthalmopathy. The sequencing input was blood. CDR3 sequence reads: CASSPRLGGGPRTGELFF. The DNA for the CDR3 is TGTGCCAGCAGCCCCCGTCTCGGGGGAGGGCCAAGGACCGGGGAGCTGTTTTTT.